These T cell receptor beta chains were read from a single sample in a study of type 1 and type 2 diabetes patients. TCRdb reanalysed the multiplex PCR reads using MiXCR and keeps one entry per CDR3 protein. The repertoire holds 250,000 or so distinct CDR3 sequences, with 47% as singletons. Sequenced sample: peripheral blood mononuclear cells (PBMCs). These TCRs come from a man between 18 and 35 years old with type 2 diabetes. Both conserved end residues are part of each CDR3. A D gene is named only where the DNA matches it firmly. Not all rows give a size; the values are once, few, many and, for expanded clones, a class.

CDR3aa: CAIRRTSGGSTDTQYF
CDR3nt: TGTGCCATCAGGAGGACTAGCGGGGGGAGCACAGATACGCAGTATTTT
abundance: few
v_gene: TRBV10-3
j_gene: TRBJ2-3
d_gene: TRBD2

CDR3aa: CASGVSTGELFF
CDR3nt: TGTGCCAGCGGAGTAAGCACCGGGGAGCTGTTTTTT
abundance: NA
v_gene: TRBV28
j_gene: TRBJ2-2
d_gene: NA

CDR3aa: CASSLEGQGGDEQFF
CDR3nt: TGTGCCAGCAGCTTAGAGGGACAGGGAGGGGATGAGCAGTTCTTC
abundance: few
v_gene: TRBV7-8
j_gene: TRBJ2-1
d_gene: TRBD1

CDR3aa: CASSNPGLAGGPGADTQYF
CDR3nt: TGTGCCAGCAGCAATCCGGGACTAGCGGGAGGGCCAGGGGCAGATACGCAGTATTTT
abundance: NA
v_gene: TRBV9
j_gene: TRBJ2-3
d_gene: TRBD2

CDR3aa: CASSMDPGTYYEQYF
CDR3nt: TGTGCCAGCAGTATGGACCCCGGGACCTACTACGAGCAGTACTTC
abundance: NA
v_gene: TRBV25-1
j_gene: TRBJ2-7
d_gene: NA

CDR3aa: CASSIIATGTDTQYF
CDR3nt: TGTGCCAGCAGCATCATAGCGACGGGCACAGATACGCAGTATTTT
abundance: NA
v_gene: TRBV28
j_gene: TRBJ2-3
d_gene: NA

CDR3aa: CASSEAGGERQETQYF
CDR3nt: TGTGCCAGCAGTGAAGCGGGGGGGGAGAGGCAAGAGACCCAGTACTTC
abundance: NA
v_gene: TRBV2
j_gene: TRBJ2-5
d_gene: TRBD2

CDR3aa: CASSAGAGYGYTF
CDR3nt: TGCGCCAGCAGTGCGGGGGCAGGCTATGGCTACACCTTC
abundance: few
v_gene: TRBV10-2
j_gene: TRBJ1-2
d_gene: NA

CDR3aa: CASSGLAGDSEQYF
CDR3nt: TGCGCCAGCAGTGGACTAGCGGGGGACTCCGAGCAGTACTTC
abundance: NA
v_gene: TRBV10-1
j_gene: TRBJ2-7
d_gene: TRBD2

CDR3aa: CASSLARGYGYTF
CDR3nt: TGTGCCAGCAGCTTAGCGCGAGGCTATGGCTACACCTTC
abundance: few
v_gene: TRBV7-2
j_gene: TRBJ1-2
d_gene: NA

CDR3aa: CASSIRGRDQPQHF
CDR3nt: TGTGCCAGTAGTATCAGGGGGCGCGATCAGCCCCAGCATTTT
abundance: few
v_gene: TRBV19
j_gene: TRBJ1-5
d_gene: TRBD1

CDR3aa: CASSLGGLAGPGYEQYF
CDR3nt: TGTGCCAGCAGCTTAGGGGGACTAGCGGGGCCCGGTTACGAGCAGTACTTC
abundance: few
v_gene: TRBV7-2
j_gene: TRBJ2-7
d_gene: TRBD2

CDR3aa: CASSIGGTGRETQYF
CDR3nt: TGTGCCAGTAGTATAGGTGGGACAGGGAGGGAGACCCAGTACTTC
abundance: NA
v_gene: TRBV19
j_gene: TRBJ2-5
d_gene: TRBD1

CDR3aa: CASSLPGLVNEQFF
CDR3nt: TGTGCCAGCAGCCTTCCGGGACTAGTCAATGAGCAGTTCTTC
abundance: NA
v_gene: TRBV11-3
j_gene: TRBJ2-1
d_gene: TRBD2

CDR3aa: CSASGTSPGLIYNEQFF
CDR3nt: TGCAGTGCGTCCGGGACTAGCCCCGGACTCATCTACAATGAGCAGTTCTTC
abundance: NA
v_gene: TRBV20-1
j_gene: TRBJ2-1
d_gene: TRBD2

CDR3aa: CASRARTKGGPEEETQYF
CDR3nt: TGTGCCAGCAGAGCAAGAACGAAAGGGGGCCCTGAAGAAGAGACCCAGTACTTC
abundance: few
v_gene: TRBV14
j_gene: TRBJ2-5
d_gene: TRBD1

CDR3aa: CAGSGRGTSGRIQGGTQYF
CDR3nt: TGCGCCGGCAGTGGTCGAGGGACTAGCGGGAGGATCCAAGGGGGGACCCAGTACTTC
abundance: NA
v_gene: TRBV10-2
j_gene: TRBJ2-5
d_gene: TRBD2

CDR3aa: CASSEAGVTGELFF
CDR3nt: TGTGCCAGCAGTGAGGCAGGGGTCACCGGGGAGCTGTTTTTT
abundance: NA
v_gene: TRBV25-1
j_gene: TRBJ2-2
d_gene: NA

CDR3aa: CATSRTSGSYEQYF
CDR3nt: TGTGCCACCAGCAGGACTAGCGGGAGTTACGAGCAGTACTTC
abundance: many
v_gene: TRBV15
j_gene: TRBJ2-7
d_gene: TRBD2

CDR3aa: CASSQDRQVPYEQYF
CDR3nt: TGCGCCAGCAGCCAAGACAGGCAAGTGCCATACGAGCAGTACTTC
abundance: NA
v_gene: TRBV4-1
j_gene: TRBJ2-7
d_gene: NA

CDR3aa: CASSQYRNTEAFF
CDR3nt: TGTGCCAGTAGTCAGTACAGAAACACTGAAGCTTTCTTT
abundance: few
v_gene: TRBV19
j_gene: TRBJ1-1
d_gene: NA

CDR3aa: CASSADGLASYEQYF
CDR3nt: TGTGCCAGCAGTGCGGACGGACTAGCTTCCTACGAGCAGTACTTC
abundance: NA
v_gene: TRBV6-1
j_gene: TRBJ2-7
d_gene: TRBD2

CDR3aa: CASSFGQRANSPLHF
CDR3nt: TGTGCCAGCAGTTTCGGACAGCGAGCAAATTCACCCCTCCACTTT
abundance: NA
v_gene: TRBV6-2/TRBV6-3
j_gene: TRBJ1-6
d_gene: NA

CDR3aa: CASSPGGDTEAFF
CDR3nt: TGTGCCAGCAGCCCAGGGGGGGACACTGAAGCTTTCTTT
abundance: few
v_gene: TRBV6-4
j_gene: TRBJ1-1
d_gene: TRBD1

CDR3aa: CASSQTGGENIQYF
CDR3nt: TGTGCCAGTAGCCAGACAGGGGGCGAAAACATTCAGTACTTC
abundance: few
v_gene: TRBV19
j_gene: TRBJ2-4
d_gene: TRBD1

CDR3aa: CATSTRVHYGYTF
CDR3nt: TGTGCCACCAGCACCAGGGTTCACTATGGCTACACCTTC
abundance: many
v_gene: TRBV15
j_gene: TRBJ1-2
d_gene: NA

CDR3aa: CASSAAGQEKEKLFF
CDR3nt: TGTGCCAGCAGCGCCGCTGGACAGGAAAAAGAAAAACTGTTTTTT
abundance: NA
v_gene: TRBV4-2
j_gene: TRBJ1-4
d_gene: TRBD1

CDR3aa: CASSPSRWPDNTEAFF
CDR3nt: TGTGCCAGCAGCCCTTCCCGCTGGCCGGACAACACTGAAGCTTTCTTT
abundance: NA
v_gene: TRBV3-1
j_gene: TRBJ1-1
d_gene: NA

CDR3aa: CASSSTSGDPWKEFF
CDR3nt: TGTGCCAGTAGTAGCACTAGCGGGGATCCATGGAAAGAGTTCTTC
abundance: NA
v_gene: TRBV19
j_gene: TRBJ2-1
d_gene: TRBD2

CDR3aa: CASSLAGVDNEQFF
CDR3nt: TGTGCCAGCAGCTTAGCTGGGGTCGACAATGAGCAGTTCTTC
abundance: many
v_gene: TRBV13
j_gene: TRBJ2-1
d_gene: NA

CDR3aa: CASSLWREWSYNEQFF
CDR3nt: TGTGCCAGCAGCTTATGGCGGGAGTGGTCCTACAATGAGCAGTTCTTC
abundance: few
v_gene: TRBV13
j_gene: TRBJ2-1
d_gene: TRBD2

CDR3aa: CASSTTDNQPQHF
CDR3nt: TGTGCCAGTAGTACGACAGATAATCAGCCCCAGCATTTT
abundance: NA
v_gene: TRBV19
j_gene: TRBJ1-5
d_gene: NA

CDR3aa: CASSFWGVGLREQYF
CDR3nt: TGTGCCAGCAGCTTTTGGGGCGTGGGCCTCCGGGAGCAGTACTTC
abundance: NA
v_gene: TRBV5-1
j_gene: TRBJ2-7
d_gene: NA

CDR3aa: CASSIALDRAMSYGYTF
CDR3nt: TGTGCCAGTAGTATAGCCCTCGACAGGGCAATGAGCTATGGCTACACCTTC
abundance: many
v_gene: TRBV19
j_gene: TRBJ1-2
d_gene: TRBD1

CDR3aa: CSARDFREGGLNEQFF
CDR3nt: TGCAGTGCTAGAGATTTTCGGGAGGGCGGACTTAATGAGCAGTTCTTC
abundance: NA
v_gene: TRBV20-1
j_gene: TRBJ2-1
d_gene: TRBD2

CDR3aa: CASSYGEYEQYF
CDR3nt: TGTGCCAGCAGTTACGGGGAGTACGAGCAGTACTTC
abundance: NA
v_gene: TRBV6-2/TRBV6-3
j_gene: TRBJ2-7
d_gene: NA

CDR3aa: CASTNTGSYEQYF
CDR3nt: TGTGCCAGTACAAACACAGGGTCCTACGAGCAGTACTTC
abundance: once
v_gene: TRBV27
j_gene: TRBJ2-7
d_gene: NA

CDR3aa: CASSQRTTMNTGELFF
CDR3nt: TGTGCCAGCAGCCAACGGACCACTATGAACACCGGGGAGCTGTTTTTT
abundance: NA
v_gene: TRBV14
j_gene: TRBJ2-2
d_gene: NA

CDR3aa: CASSGRTGRAFF
CDR3nt: TGTGCCAGTAGTGGCCGGACAGGCAGGGCTTTCTTT
abundance: NA
v_gene: TRBV19
j_gene: TRBJ1-1
d_gene: TRBD1

CDR3aa: CASSFIGSGANVLTF
CDR3nt: TGTGCCAGTAGCTTCATAGGCTCTGGGGCCAACGTCCTGACTTTC
abundance: NA
v_gene: TRBV19
j_gene: TRBJ2-6
d_gene: NA

CDR3aa: CASSYPTSTGYEQYF
CDR3nt: TGTGCCAGCAGCTACCCCACTAGCACAGGCTACGAGCAGTACTTC
abundance: NA
v_gene: TRBV7-6
j_gene: TRBJ2-7
d_gene: NA

CDR3aa: CASWGSSYNSPLHF
CDR3nt: TGTGCCAGCTGGGGAAGCTCCTATAATTCACCCCTCCACTTT
abundance: few
v_gene: TRBV6-6
j_gene: TRBJ1-6
d_gene: NA

CDR3aa: CASSPSAGTGELFF
CDR3nt: TGTGCCAGTAGTCCGAGCGCGGGGACCGGGGAGCTGTTTTTT
abundance: NA
v_gene: TRBV19
j_gene: TRBJ2-2
d_gene: NA

CDR3aa: CASSWAPEEELFF
CDR3nt: TGTGCCAGCAGCTGGGCCCCAGAGGAAGAACTGTTTTTT
abundance: NA
v_gene: TRBV7-2
j_gene: TRBJ1-4
d_gene: NA

CDR3aa: CSARVRGTATYEQYF
CDR3nt: TGCAGTGCTAGAGTCAGAGGGACAGCAACCTACGAGCAGTACTTC
abundance: NA
v_gene: TRBV29-1
j_gene: TRBJ2-7
d_gene: TRBD1